The clone carrying this TCR beta chain occurred once. This sample stems from a study of blood T cell repertoires in COVID-19. About the research overall: Nucleic acid was either cDNA or gDNA, and it came from T cells, B-cell-depleted T cells, or PBMCs.

CDR1 and CDR2 from the germline V gene are SGHVS and FQNEAQ. Trimming stripped 1 base from V and 5 bases from J, with 15 bases between. This CDR3 spans 16 amino acids. Per the study methods: From reference gene primer amplification, estimates of nucleated cell counts were derived. The table came from immunoSEQ multiplex PCR; TCRdb's copy has only in-frame clones and leaves some out. The DNA gave D and trimming, while V, J and clone size come from that table. The repertoire holds 250,000 to 300,000 clones, with 80% to 95% as singletons. Participants were aged about 18 to 90 years, lived in 24 US areas, and enrolled virtually. Resolution of symptoms, clearance, or two negative PCRs was present in recovered Cohort 3 donors.

V usage is TRBV7-8 and J usage is TRBJ1-5; no reliable D call. The receptor was derived from a woman aged 30 to 39 who had recovered from COVID-19. The sample was PBMCs or T cells enriched from blood (not recorded which). The CDR3 region is CASSLVGGQAYQPQHF. CDR3 DNA sequence: TGTGCCAGCAGCTTAGTAGGCGGGCAGGCCTATCAGCCCCAGCATTTT.